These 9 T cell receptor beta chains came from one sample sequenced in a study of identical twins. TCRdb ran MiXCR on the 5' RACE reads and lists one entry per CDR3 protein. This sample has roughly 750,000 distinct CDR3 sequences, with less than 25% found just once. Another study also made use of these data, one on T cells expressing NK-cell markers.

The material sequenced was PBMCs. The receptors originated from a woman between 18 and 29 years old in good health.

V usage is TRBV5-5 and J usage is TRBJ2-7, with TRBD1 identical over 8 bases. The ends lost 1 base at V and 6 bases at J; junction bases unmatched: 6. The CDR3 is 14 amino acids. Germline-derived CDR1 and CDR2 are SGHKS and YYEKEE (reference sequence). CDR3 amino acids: CASSLQGAIVEQYF. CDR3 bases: TGTGCCAGCAGCTTGCAGGGGGCAATCGTCGAGCAGTACTTC.

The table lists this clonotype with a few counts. Here the CDR3 DNA reads TGTGCCAGCAGCCCCCCAAGCGGTGGGGCCAACGTCCTGACTTTC. This translates into CASSPPSGGANVLTF. The V call is TRBV9, the J call TRBJ2-6, with D tentatively TRBD2 (5 bases). V gave up 4 bases and J gave up 3 bases, with 11 bases separating them. Germline-derived CDR1 and CDR2 are SGDLS and YYNGEE. The CDR3 has 15 amino acids.

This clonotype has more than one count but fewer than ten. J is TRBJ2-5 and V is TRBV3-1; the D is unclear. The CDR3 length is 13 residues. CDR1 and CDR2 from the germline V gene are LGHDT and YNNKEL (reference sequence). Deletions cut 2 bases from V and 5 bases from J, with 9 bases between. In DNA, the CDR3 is TGTGCCAGCAGCCAATTGGGGATGGAGACCCAGTACTTC. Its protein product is CASSQLGMETQYF.

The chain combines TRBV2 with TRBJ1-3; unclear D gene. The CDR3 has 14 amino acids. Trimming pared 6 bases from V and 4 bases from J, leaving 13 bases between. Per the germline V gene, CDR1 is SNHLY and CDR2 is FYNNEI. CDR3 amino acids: CASSQVLVGNTIYF. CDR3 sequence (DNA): TGTGCCAGCAGCCAAGTACTTGTCGGAAACACCATATATTTT.

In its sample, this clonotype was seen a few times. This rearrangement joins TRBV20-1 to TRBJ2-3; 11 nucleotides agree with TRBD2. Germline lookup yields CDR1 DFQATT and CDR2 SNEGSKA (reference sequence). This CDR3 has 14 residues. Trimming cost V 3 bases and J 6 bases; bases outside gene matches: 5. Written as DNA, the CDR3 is TGCAGTGCTAGTCTAGCGGGAGGAGGGGATACGCAGTATTTT. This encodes CSASLAGGGDTQYF.

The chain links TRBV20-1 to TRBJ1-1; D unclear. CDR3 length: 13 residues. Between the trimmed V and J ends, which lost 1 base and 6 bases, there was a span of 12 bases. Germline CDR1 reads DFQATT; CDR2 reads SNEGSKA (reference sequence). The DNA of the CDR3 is TGCAGTGCTAGAGGGTGGGCGGAACCTGAAGCTTTCTTT. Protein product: CSARGWAEPEAFF.

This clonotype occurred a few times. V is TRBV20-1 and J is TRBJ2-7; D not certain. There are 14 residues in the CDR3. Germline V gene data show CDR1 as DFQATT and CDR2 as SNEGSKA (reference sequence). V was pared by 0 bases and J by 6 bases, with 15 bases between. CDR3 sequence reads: CSARDAIIPAEQYF. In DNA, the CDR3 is TGCAGTGCTAGAGATGCTATTATCCCAGCCGAGCAGTACTTC.

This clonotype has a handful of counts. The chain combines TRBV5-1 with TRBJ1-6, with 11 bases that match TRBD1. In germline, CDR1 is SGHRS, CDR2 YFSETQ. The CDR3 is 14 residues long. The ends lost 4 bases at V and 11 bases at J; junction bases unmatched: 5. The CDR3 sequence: CASSPGTGGTPLHF. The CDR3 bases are TGCGCCAGCAGCCCGGGGACAGGGGGGACACCCCTCCACTTT.

As DNA, the CDR3 is TGTGCCAGCTCATCGGCGGAAAACATTCAGTACTTC. Protein sequence: CASSSAENIQYF. The chain recombines TRBV18 with TRBJ2-4; unclear D gene. The CDR3 loop spans 12 amino acids. Germline CDR1 and CDR2: KGHSH and LQKENI. V lost 5 bases and J 5 bases, leaving 7 bases between the germline ends.